The 3 T cell receptor beta chains given below trace back to one sample, sequenced in a study of vaccination and CD4 T cells after COVID-19. Oncomine TCR Beta short-read sequencing was applied to DNA from cultured CD4+ T cells. TCRdb recomputed calls from the PCR reads with MiXCR, one row per CDR3 protein. The table lists 15,000 to 17,000 distinct CDR3 sequences, around half of them singletons, with about 14% in the top ten. Treatment indicated: roughly 10-day PBMC culture with coronavirus spike peptide pools or control peptides (ViraFEST assay). The antigens these receptors bind are not known. Sample: CD4+ T cells from blood, cultured in vitro. Source of these receptors: a human donor who had recovered from COVID-19.

This clonotype was counted a few times. The rearrangement links TRBV6-2 or TRBV6-3 to TRBJ1-5, with 10 bases matching TRBD1. V lost 6 bases and J lost 6; bases outside the gene matches: 8. This CDR3 has 15 amino acids. Looked up from germline, CDR1 is MNHEY and CDR2 is SVGEGT. CDR3 sequence: CASSKGTGVLQPQHF. For the CDR3, the DNA is TGTGCCAGCAGCAAAGGGACAGGGGTGCTTCAGCCCCAGCATTTT.

This clonotype was found a few times. This rearrangement joins TRBV6-2 or TRBV6-3 to TRBJ1-2; a weak D match, TRBD1 (5 bases). V shed 6 bases and J shed 8 bases, with 16 bases lying between them. From germline, CDR1 is MNHEY and CDR2 SVGEGT. The length of the CDR3 is 13 residues. In DNA, the CDR3 is TGTGCCAGCAGCAACGACAGAGGCCAGGGCTACACCTTC. Amino acids: CASSNDRGQGYTF.

V usage is TRBV12-5 and J usage is TRBJ1-1; D uncertain. Trimming cost V 3 bases and J 3 bases, with 2 bases left between them. CDR3 length: 11 amino acids. The germline V gene has CDR1 LGHNT and CDR2 FRNRAP. The CDR3 reads CASGLYTEAFF. The CDR3 DNA is TGTGCTAGTGGTTTATACACTGAAGCTTTCTTT.